The clone carrying this T cell receptor beta chain was seen once. These data are taken from a study of blood T cell repertoires in COVID-19. Study in general: Researchers got acute and convalescent COVID-19 samples from the United States, Italy and Spain. From T cells, B-cell-depleted T cells, or PBMCs came the material, which was cDNA or gDNA.

This CDR3 contains 15 residues. CDR1 and CDR2 from the germline V gene are SGHRS and YFSETQ. Unmatched junction bases numbered 5, after V lost 0 bases and J lost 5 bases. In the original analysis: Reference gene primer amplification gave estimated nucleated cell counts. Assay used: immunoSEQ multiplex PCR; TCRdb lists only in-frame clones, some missing. Clone size and V and J calls were adopted from that table, with D and trimming inferred from the DNA. Found here are approximately 300,000 clones, roughly 90% of them singletons; the top ten hold approximately 6.5%. The specimen sequenced was peripheral blood. This rearrangement joins TRBV5-1 to TRBJ1-2, with TRBD1 matching over 9 bases. The receptor's source is a man younger than 30 who had recovered from COVID-19. The CDR3 DNA is TGCGCCAGCAGCTTGGAGGGGACAGGGTCTTATGGCTACACCTTC. Translated: CASSLEGTGSYGYTF.